One and the same sample provided the 22 T cell receptor beta chains below, sequenced in a study of T cell responses to AZD1222 COVID-19 vaccine. TCRdb's copy holds only in-frame clones and misses some; the assay was immunoSEQ multiplex PCR. The sample includes more than 85,000 clones, over 70% of them seen just once. Sequenced material: peripheral blood, taken on day 0 of AZD1222 vaccination. The receptors originated from an adult in good health.

The chain combines TRBV2 with TRBJ2-2, with 9 positions matching TRBD1. Germline V CDR1 and CDR2: SNHLY, FYNNEI. The CDR3 is made up of 16 amino acids. V was pared by 6 bases and J by 5 bases, with 10 bases of the junction left unmatched. The CDR3 reads CASRKGQGGMTGELFF. Written as DNA, the CDR3 is TGTGCCAGCAGAAAGGGACAGGGCGGGATGACCGGGGAGCTGTTTTTT. Drawing the rest from reference TRBV2 and TRBJ2-2, the complete variable domain is EPEVTQTPSHQVTQMGQEVILRCVPISNHLYFYWYRQILGQKVEFLVSFYNNEISEKSEIFDDQFSVERPDGSNFTLKIRSTKLEDSAMYFCASRKGQGGMTGELFFGEGSRLTVL.

The DNA for the CDR3 is TGTGCCAGCAGCCAAGAACTAGCGGGAGGCCTCAGCACAGATACGCAGTATTTT. Protein: CASSQELAGGLSTDTQYF. The chain couples TRBV4-2 to TRBJ2-3; 12 bases agree with TRBD2. V was clipped by 0 bases and J by 0 bases; unmatched bases: 4. In germline, CDR1 is LGHNA, CDR2 YNFKEQ. This CDR3 is built from 18 residues.

The genes are TRBV18 and TRBJ1-5, with D possibly matching TRBD1 (5 bases). CDR1 and CDR2 (germline): KGHSH, LQKENI. The CDR3 is made up of 14 amino acids. Trimming pared 4 bases from V and 0 bases from J, leaving 7 bases between. CDR3 in amino acids: CASSLTGSNQPQHF. CDR3 DNA: TGTGCCAGCTCACTCACAGGTAGCAATCAGCCCCAGCATTTT.

The chain employs TRBV15 and TRBJ1-1; unclear D gene. The CDR3 loop spans 13 amino acids. The V end lost 8 bases, the J end lost 3 bases, and 13 bases lay between the germline ends. CDR1 is LNHNV, CDR2 YYDKDF, per germline (reference sequence). CDR3 loop: CATAEVLDTEAFF. The CDR3 DNA is TGTGCCACCGCAGAGGTATTAGACACTGAAGCTTTCTTT.

This chain connects TRBV5-8 to TRBJ1-1, with unresolved D. CDR1 and CDR2 from the germline V gene are SGHTS and YDEGEE. The length of the CDR3 is 14 residues. V lost 0 bases, J lost 1 base, and 7 bases lay in between. CDR3 region: CASSLDRRNTEAFF. The CDR3 nucleotides read TGTGCCAGCAGCTTGGACCGAAGGAACACTGAAGCTTTCTTT.

The V gene is TRBV2, the J gene TRBJ1-4; 9 nucleotides line up with TRBD1. The CDR3 covers 14 residues. The junction had 2 bases not matched to a gene; V was cut back by 4 bases and J by 5 bases. CDR1 SNHLY and CDR2 FYNNEI come from the germline V gene. CDR3 DNA: TGTGCCAGCAGTGTACAGGGGGCGAATGAAAAACTGTTTTTT. Its translation is CASSVQGANEKLFF.

CDR3 amino acids: CASSQKGRQGYNSPLHF. CDR3 nucleotides: TGTGCCAGCAGCCAAAAAGGGCGACAGGGATATAATTCACCCCTCCACTTT. The V call is TRBV4-2, the J call TRBJ1-6, with 7 nucleotides matching TRBD1. The CDR3 covers 17 residues. Germline V CDR1 and CDR2: LGHNA, YNFKEQ. Trimming cost V 2 bases and J 4 bases; bases outside gene matches: 8.

The chain joins TRBV19 to TRBJ1-5, with 8 bases fitting TRBD1. This CDR3 is 17 amino acids long. The germline V gene encodes CDR1 LNHDA and CDR2 SQIVND (reference sequence). With 1 base clipped from V and 0 bases from J, the junction kept 5 bases outside the gene matches. The DNA for the CDR3 is TGTGCCAGTAGTATAGCTCAGGGGGCGGTTAGCAATCAGCCCCAGCATTTT. Translated, it gives CASSIAQGAVSNQPQHF.

The J gene is TRBJ2-5, the V gene TRBV4-1, with TRBD2 as a possible D gene (6 bases). Trimming shortened V by 1 base and J by 0 bases, and 15 bases separated the two germline ends. There are 17 residues in the CDR3. The germline CDR1 and CDR2 sequences are MGHRA and YSYEKL. The CDR3: CASSQGVAVRYQETQYF. The CDR3 DNA reads TGCGCCAGCAGCCAAGGAGTAGCGGTCAGATACCAAGAGACCCAGTACTTC.

This clone was seen a few times. The genes are TRBV12-2 and TRBJ2-4; the table assigns TRBD2, which was not confirmed against the DNA. TRBV12-2 is flagged as a pseudogene. The CDR3 runs to 20 residues. The CDR3 DNA is TGTGCAAGTCGCTTAACCAAACTAAGAGGACTAGCTGTAGCCAAAAACATTCAGTACTTC. Amino acids: CASRLTKLRGLAVAKNIQYF.

The V gene is TRBV12-3 or TRBV12-4, the J gene TRBJ1-6; 8 bases match TRBD1. The trim removed 7 bases at V and 8 bases at J, leaving 4 bases unmatched. CDR3 length: 13 residues. The CDR3: CASTLDRDSPLHF. For the CDR3, the DNA is TGTGCCAGCACCCTGGACAGGGATTCACCCCTCCACTTT.

In DNA form, the CDR3 reads TGTGCCAGCAGCTCTCCTGGACAGGGATTGACTGAAGCTTTCTTT. Translation: CASSSPGQGLTEAFF. The chain joins TRBV7-9 to TRBJ1-1, with 8 bases fitting TRBD1. Germline-derived CDR1 and CDR2 are SEHNR and FQNEAQ (reference sequence). V dropped 4 bases and J dropped 5; count of bases not matched to a gene: 9. The CDR3 contains 15 residues.

V gene TRBV4-1 combines with J gene TRBJ2-7; 7 bases fit TRBD1. The CDR3 length is 14 residues. From germline, CDR1 is MGHRA and CDR2 YSYEKL. V trimming: 2 bases; J trimming: 3 bases; junction bases outside the gene matches: 4. This CDR3 reads CASSQYNRGYEQYF. CDR3 in DNA: TGCGCCAGCAGCCAATATAACAGGGGCTACGAGCAGTACTTC.

The chain employs TRBV15 and TRBJ1-2; TRBD1 matches 7 bases. This CDR3 contains 17 residues. The germline V gene encodes CDR1 LNHNV and CDR2 YYDKDF (reference sequence). J gave up 5 bases and V 1 base, and 13 bases lay outside the gene matches. This CDR3 is CATSRVNRQGNRYGYTF. The CDR3 DNA is TGTGCCACCAGCAGAGTCAACAGACAGGGAAATCGGTATGGCTACACCTTC.

V gene TRBV11-3 combines with J gene TRBJ2-1; unclear D gene. This CDR3 region has 13 residues. Germline V gives CDR1 SGHNT, CDR2 YENEEA. V lost 3 bases and J lost 7, with 10 bases in between. DNA for the CDR3: TGTGCCAGCAGCTTGAGTAGGGTGAATGAGCAGTTCTTC. The encoded protein is CASSLSRVNEQFF.

The chain combines TRBV7-9 with TRBJ1-4; D is perhaps TRBD1 (5 bases). This CDR3 is built from 14 residues. Germline loops: CDR1 SEHNR, CDR2 FQNEAQ (reference sequence). Between the trimmed V and J ends, which lost 1 base and 8 bases, there was a span of 11 bases. CDR3 sequence reads: CASSLVAGYEKLFF. The CDR3 DNA reads TGTGCCAGCAGCTTAGTGGCAGGGTACGAAAAACTGTTTTTT.

The rearrangement links TRBV2 to TRBJ2-7; 10 bases fit TRBD2. J gave up 7 bases and V 7 bases, and 10 bases lay outside the gene matches. Looked up from germline, CDR1 is SNHLY and CDR2 is FYNNEI. This CDR3 comprises 14 residues. The CDR3 protein is CASTGLAGVREQYF. In DNA form, the CDR3 reads TGTGCCAGCACCGGTCTAGCGGGAGTAAGGGAGCAGTACTTC.

The rearrangement links TRBV19 to TRBJ1-3; possible D gene TRBD1, 6 bases. This CDR3 comprises 13 residues. V was clipped by 5 bases and J by 4 bases, with 9 bases between them. Germline V gene data show CDR1 as LNHDA and CDR2 as SQIVND (reference sequence). The CDR3 region has the DNA TGTGCCAGTAGTGCCGGACAGGGAAACACCATATATTTT. Its translation: CASSAGQGNTIYF.

The chain carries TRBV7-8 and TRBJ1-6; the D gene is possibly TRBD1 (5 bases). V lost 1 base to trimming and J lost 4 bases, with 11 bases between them. This CDR3 has 16 residues. The germline V gene has CDR1 SGHVS and CDR2 FQNEAQ. The CDR3 coding sequence is TGTGCCAGCAGCTTAGTGAGAACAGGTTATAATTCACCCCTCCACTTT. This codes for CASSLVRTGYNSPLHF.

Comment on this clone: This specimen includes other DNA sequences encoding the same CDR3. The chain joins TRBV5-1 to TRBJ1-1, with D possibly TRBD1 on 6 matching bases. V was trimmed by 0 bases and J by 3 bases, leaving 9 bases between them. Germline CDR1 SGHRS, CDR2 YFSETQ. The CDR3 spans 14 residues. Written as DNA, the CDR3 is TGCGCCAGCAGCTTGGTGGGGGCGTACACTGAAGCTTTCTTT. This translates into CASSLVGAYTEAFF.

This chain links TRBV14 with TRBJ2-1, with D perhaps TRBD2 (6 bases). The CDR3 covers 15 residues. V was cut by 0 bases and J by 0 bases, with 6 bases left in between. The germline CDR1 and CDR2 sequences are SGHDN and FVKESK. The CDR3 is CASSQDSGSYNEQFF. The CDR3 DNA reads as TGTGCCAGCAGCCAAGATAGCGGCTCCTACAATGAGCAGTTCTTC.

The V call is TRBV9, the J call TRBJ2-3, with 11 bases lining up with TRBD1. Per germline, CDR1 SGDLS and CDR2 YYNGEE. The CDR3 covers 15 residues. Trimming cost V 2 bases and J 3 bases; bases outside gene matches: 2. In DNA, the CDR3 is TGTGCCAGCAGCGTGGACAGGGGGCCAACAGATACGCAGTATTTT. It codes for CASSVDRGPTDTQYF.